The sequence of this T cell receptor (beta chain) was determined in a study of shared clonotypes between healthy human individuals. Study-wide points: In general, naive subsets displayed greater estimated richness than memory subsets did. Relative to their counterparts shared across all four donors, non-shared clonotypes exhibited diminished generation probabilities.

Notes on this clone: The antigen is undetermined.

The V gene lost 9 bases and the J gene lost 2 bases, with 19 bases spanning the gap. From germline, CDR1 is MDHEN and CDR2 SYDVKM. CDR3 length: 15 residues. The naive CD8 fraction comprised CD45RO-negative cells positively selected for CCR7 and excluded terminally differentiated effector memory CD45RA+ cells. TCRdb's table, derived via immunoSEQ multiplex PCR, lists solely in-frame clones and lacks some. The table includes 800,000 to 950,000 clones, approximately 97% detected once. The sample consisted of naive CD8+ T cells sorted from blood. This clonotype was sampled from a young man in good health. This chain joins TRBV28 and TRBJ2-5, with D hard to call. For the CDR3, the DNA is TGTGCCAGTGCCCGCAGGACGCCCGTACAAGAGACCCAGTACTTC. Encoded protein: CASARRTPVQETQYF. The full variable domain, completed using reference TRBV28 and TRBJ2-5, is DVKVTQSSRYLVKRTGEKVFLECVQDMDHENMFWYRQDPGLGLRLIYFSYDVKMKEKGDIPEGYSVSREKKERFSLILESASTNQTSMYLCASARRTPVQETQYFGPGTRLLVL.